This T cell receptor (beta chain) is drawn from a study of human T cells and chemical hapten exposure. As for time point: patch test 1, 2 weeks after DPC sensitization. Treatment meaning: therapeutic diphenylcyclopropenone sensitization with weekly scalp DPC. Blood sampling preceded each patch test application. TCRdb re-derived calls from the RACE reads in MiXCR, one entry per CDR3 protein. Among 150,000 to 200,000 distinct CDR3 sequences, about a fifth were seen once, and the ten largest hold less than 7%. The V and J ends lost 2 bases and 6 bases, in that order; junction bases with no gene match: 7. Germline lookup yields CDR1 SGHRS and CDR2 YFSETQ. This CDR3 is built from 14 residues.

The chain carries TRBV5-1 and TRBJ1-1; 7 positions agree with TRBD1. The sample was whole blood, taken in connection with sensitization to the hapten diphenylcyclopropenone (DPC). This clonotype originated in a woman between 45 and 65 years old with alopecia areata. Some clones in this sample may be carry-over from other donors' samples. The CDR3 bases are TGCGCCAGCAGCTTACGACAGGGTGGGGCTGAAGCTTTCTTT. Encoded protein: CASSLRQGGAEAFF.